This TCR beta chain was recorded in a study of T cell changes during pregnancy in multiple sclerosis (dated by TCRdb to between 2018 and 2020). At the level of the whole study: The study examined how the T cell repertoire changed over the course of pregnancy in women with multiple sclerosis.

To prepare the library, the immunoSEQ multiplex PCR assay was applied. Here the immuneACCESS table is served through TCRdb, limited to in-frame sequences with V and J called. Missing clones are a known gap in these copies; in checked studies unresolved V genes cover under half, and the rest lacks a known reason. The sample data list 45,000 to 55,000 clones, and 80% to 95% of these were observed just once. In total, the top ten clones hold just under 1% of the sample. Notes on this clone: What this receptor recognizes is not known. Per-base qualities were not stored, and no clone one base away is much larger.

CDR1 and CDR2 were assigned from the germline V gene as SGHDT and YYEEEE. Inclusive of the bounding cysteine and phenylalanine, the CDR3 is 13 residues long. Only the CDR3 region is kept as DNA, spanning 39 bases read in frame from base 1. Between the V and J ends, shortened by 3 bases and 10 bases respectively, the junction contains 17 bases. The chain couples TRBV5-6 to TRBJ2-7; a tentative D match to TRBD1 spans 6 bases. The sample consisted of peripheral blood, taken after pregnancy. This TCR was sampled from a female donor with multiple sclerosis, enrolled in a pregnancy study. The base sequence is TGTGCCAGCAGCTCCAGGGGTCCTCCCATACAGTACTTC. This codes for CASSSRGPPIQYF. Supplemented by the reference TRBV5-6 and TRBJ2-7 proteins around the CDR3, the complete variable domain is DAGVTQSPTHLIKTRGQQVTLRCSPKSGHDTVSWYQQALGQGPQFIFQYYEEEERQRGNFPDRFSGHQFPNYSSELNVNALLLGDSALYLCASSSRGPPIQYFGPGTRLTVT.